The 16 T cell receptor beta chains presented below share a single source sample, sequenced in a study of tumour-infiltrating T cells in Burkitt lymphoma. Produced via immunoSEQ multiplex PCR; TCRdb's table is partial and in-frame only. Of some 13,000 clones listed, 85% were seen once; the top ten hold 1.1% to 1.5%. The sample comprised tumor tissue. The receptor source for this set is a human donor with diffuse large B-cell lymphoma.

This clone occurred once. The rearrangement links TRBV5-6 to TRBJ2-4; TRBD1 aligns across 8 bases. Germline V lookup: CDR1 SGHDT, CDR2 YYEEEE. Losses at the gene ends were 5 bases for V and 8 bases for J; bases not matched to a gene: 6. This CDR3 comprises 13 residues. The CDR3 here is CASSPTGVDIQYF. CDR3 nucleotides: TGTGCCAGCAGTCCGACAGGGGTGGACATTCAGTACTTC.

This chain uses TRBV21-1 with TRBJ1-5; the table assigns TRBD1, which was not confirmed against the DNA. TRBV21-1 counts as a pseudogene. The CDR3 runs 20 residues. CDR3 coding DNA: TGTGCCAGCAGCAAACATTTCCTTTGTCCGGGACAGGGCCACAATCAGCCCCAGCATTTT. This translates into CASSKHFLCPGQGHNQPQHF.

This rearrangement joins TRBV18 to TRBJ2-7; 7 nucleotides agree with TRBD1. The CDR3 totals 16 residues. V lost 0 bases, J lost 3 bases, and 8 bases stayed unmatched. CDR1 is KGHSH, CDR2 LQKENI, per germline. CDR3 DNA: TGTGCCAGCTCACCACCAGGCACAGGGGTTTTCTACGAGCAGTACTTC. This sequence encodes CASSPPGTGVFYEQYF.

The V and J genes are TRBV18 and TRBJ2-5; D could derive from TRBD1 or TRBD2 (7 bases each). Germline lookup yields CDR1 KGHSH and CDR2 LQKENI. The CDR3 covers 18 residues. V was trimmed by 3 bases and J by 3 bases, leaving 23 bases between them. The CDR3 bases are TGTGCCAGCTCACCCCCCCAGGGGGGGCGGAGCTTCAAAGAGACCCAGTACTTC. Protein: CASSPPQGGRSFKETQYF.

The chain carries TRBV14 and TRBJ2-1; D unresolved. CDR1 SGHDN and CDR2 FVKESK come from the germline V gene. The CDR3 runs 13 residues. V gave up 3 bases and J gave up 4 bases, with 7 bases separating them. The CDR3 sequence is CASSHVDYNEQFF. DNA of the CDR3: TGTGCCAGCAGCCATGTGGATTACAATGAGCAGTTCTTC.

V is TRBV4-3 and J is TRBJ1-1; the match to TRBD1 covers 7 bases. V was pared by 0 bases and J by 3 bases, with 4 bases of the junction left unmatched. The CDR3 runs to 15 residues. Germline loops: CDR1 LGHNA, CDR2 YSLEER. The CDR3 nucleotides are TGCGCCAGCAGCCAAGATCGGACAGGAGACACTGAAGCTTTCTTT. Translation gives CASSQDRTGDTEAFF.

The J gene is TRBJ1-1, the V gene TRBV11-2, with TRBD1 identical over 7 bases. Germline V gene sequence: CDR1 SGHAT, CDR2 FQNNGV. The J segment lost 1 base and the V segment lost 5 bases, leaving 4 bases of the junction unmatched. This CDR3 is 14 amino acids long. The CDR3 protein is CASSPTGWNTEAFF. Written as DNA, the CDR3 is TGTGCCAGCAGCCCGACAGGGTGGAACACTGAAGCTTTCTTT.

The rearrangement uses TRBV19 and TRBJ1-2, with 11 bases aligning to TRBD1. The length of the CDR3 is 14 residues. The J segment lost 6 bases and the V segment lost 5 bases, leaving 5 bases of the junction unmatched. In germline, CDR1 is LNHDA, CDR2 SQIVND (reference sequence). The CDR3 loop is CASSWDRGLDGYTF. The CDR3 region has the DNA TGTGCCAGTAGTTGGGACAGGGGGTTAGATGGCTACACCTTC.

This chain links TRBV27 with TRBJ1-2, with D perhaps TRBD1 (6 bases). CDR3 length: 16 residues. With 3 bases removed from V and 0 bases from J, the gap between germline ends came to 14 bases. In germline, CDR1 is MNHEY, CDR2 SMNVEV (reference sequence). The CDR3 DNA sequence: TGTGCCAGCAGTTTTGGGGGCTCTGCCTCTAACTATGGCTACACCTTC. This sequence encodes CASSFGGSASNYGYTF.

This chain connects TRBV2 to TRBJ1-1; TRBD1 agrees at 7 bases. Germline CDR1 and CDR2: SNHLY and FYNNEI. V lost 4 bases to trimming and J lost 5 bases; unmatched junction nucleotides: 13. The CDR3 covers 16 residues. CDR3 in DNA: TGTGCCAGCAGTGGACAGGGAAGAGAAGTCAGGACTGAAGCTTTCTTT. Protein product: CASSGQGREVRTEAFF.

The CDR3, as DNA: TGTGCCAGTACACTTACAGGGGCTATAAATCAGCCCCAGCATTTT. Protein: CASTLTGAINQPQHF. The chain has TRBV19 and TRBJ1-5; TRBD1 aligns across 7 bases. This CDR3 is 15 amino acids long. The trim removed 7 bases at V and 4 bases at J, leaving 10 bases unmatched. Germline loops: CDR1 LNHDA, CDR2 SQIVND (reference sequence).

The genes are TRBV19 and TRBJ2-3; D gene uncertain. Germline CDR1 reads LNHDA; CDR2 reads SQIVND (reference sequence). V lost 7 bases and J lost 0, with 2 bases in between. The CDR3 loop spans 11 amino acids. The CDR3 DNA reads as TGTGCCAGTACCAGCACAGATACGCAGTATTTT. It yields the protein CASTSTDTQYF.

The rearrangement joins TRBV11-2 to TRBJ1-2; D remains unclear. Trimming stripped 5 bases from V and 3 bases from J, with 10 bases between. Germline values: CDR1 SGHAT, CDR2 FQNNGV. CDR3 length: 13 residues. DNA for the CDR3: TGTGCCAGCAGCCCCGAGCCCGACTATGGCTACACCTTC. It encodes CASSPEPDYGYTF.

This clone was counted a few times. The chain couples TRBV5-1 to TRBJ1-6; 7 bases map to TRBD1. The trim removed 7 bases at V and 6 bases at J, leaving 13 bases unmatched. The germline CDR1 and CDR2 sequences are SGHRS and YFSETQ. The CDR3 is 16 residues long. The CDR3 coding sequence is TGCGCCAGCGGCCGGGACAGACGAGATTTTAATTCACCCCTCCACTTT. It is translated as CASGRDRRDFNSPLHF.

The chain is built from TRBV6-1 and TRBJ2-5; TRBD1 aligns across 8 bases. The germline CDR1 and CDR2 sequences are MNHNS and SASEGT. Trimming removed 6 bases from V and 5 bases from J; junction bases left unmatched: 5. This CDR3 has 13 residues. The CDR3: CASRWTGQETQYF. The CDR3 DNA follows: TGTGCCAGCAGGTGGACAGGGCAGGAGACCCAGTACTTC.

The chain joins TRBV6-6 to TRBJ1-2; no definite D call. V shed 0 bases and J shed 2 bases, with 7 bases lying between them. Germline CDR1 and CDR2: MNHNY and SVGAGI (reference sequence). This CDR3 is built from 14 residues. The CDR3 DNA reads as TGTGCCAGCAGTTACTCGTTACAGAACTATGGCTACACCTTC. It yields the protein CASSYSLQNYGYTF.